The 27 T cell receptor beta chains listed next were all sequenced from one sample in a study of CD8 T cells in Susac syndrome (dated by TCRdb to between 2018 and 2021). Receptor amplification or capture employed the immunoSEQ multiplex PCR assay. RNA was extracted using the RNeasy kit, and about 0.5 to 1 ug of the RNA was reverse transcribed with random hexamers. The raw public data were reprocessed by TCRdb itself: fastp quality trimming at Q25, MiXCR clonotype calling, in-frame beta chains only. CDR3 protein duplicates are merged, each entry listing the most common genes and DNA. The sample table shows about 210,000 distinct CDR3 sequences, and 95% are seen once. The ten largest clones represent roughly 0.1% of the sample. Input material: CD4+ T cells from PBMCs. Every receptor here comes from a human donor with multiple sclerosis.

This clonotype was detected once. This chain joins TRBV5-1 and TRBJ2-1; D unresolved. The germline V gene has CDR1 SGHRS and CDR2 YFSETQ. CDR3 length equals 14 residues. With 4 bases removed from V and 4 bases from J, the gap between germline ends came to 12 bases. The CDR3 spells CASSQRTDYNEQFF. The CDR3 region has the DNA TGCGCCAGCAGCCAAAGGACGGATTACAATGAGCAGTTCTTC. Full variable domain (rest looked up from reference TRBV5-1 and TRBJ2-1): KAGVTQTPRYLIKTRGQQVTLSCSPISGHRSVSWYQQTPGQGLQFLFEYFSETQRNKGNFPGRFSGRQFSNSRSEMNVSTLELGDSALYLCASSQRTDYNEQFFGPGTRLTVL.

The V gene is TRBV20-1, the J gene TRBJ2-7; D remains unclear. Germline loops: CDR1 DFQATT, CDR2 SNEGSKA (reference sequence). Trimming shortened V by 0 bases and J by 5 bases, and 11 bases separated the two germline ends. This CDR3 has 13 amino acids. DNA for the CDR3: TGCAGTGCTAGAGATATGGGTTCTGACGAGCAGTACTTC. Translation gives CSARDMGSDEQYF.

V gene TRBV29-1 combines with J gene TRBJ2-7; maybe TRBD2 (5 bases). V lost 4 bases and J lost 10, with 29 bases in between. In germline, CDR1 is SQVTM, CDR2 ANQGSEA. The CDR3 consists of 16 residues. CDR3 region: CSVVGGSVGALYVQYF. CDR3 nucleotides: TGCAGCGTTGTCGGAGGATCGGTGGGAGCCCTCTACGTTCAGTACTTC.

The rearrangement joins TRBV3-1 to TRBJ2-2; possibly TRBD1 for D (6 bases). The germline gives CDR1 LGHDT, CDR2 YNNKEL (reference sequence). The V end lost 2 bases, the J end lost 4 bases, and 11 bases lay between the germline ends. The CDR3 extends over 15 amino acids. CDR3 bases: TGTGCCAGCAGCCAAAGTTGGACAGCCACCGGGGAGCTGTTTTTT. Its translation is CASSQSWTATGELFF. Drawing the rest from reference TRBV3-1 and TRBJ2-2, the complete variable domain is DTAVSQTPKYLVTQMGNDKSIKCEQNLGHDTMYWYKQDSKKFLKIMFSYNNKELIINETVPNRFSPKSPDKAHLNLHINSLELGDSAVYFCASSQSWTATGELFFGEGSRLTVL.

The V gene is TRBV5-1, the J gene TRBJ1-4, with D perhaps matching TRBD1 (6 bases). V was clipped by 5 bases and J by 4 bases, with 9 bases between them. The CDR3 sequence is 13 residues long. Per germline, CDR1 SGHRS and CDR2 YFSETQ. CDR3 DNA sequence: TGCGCCAGCAGTATGGACAGTAATGAAAAACTGTTTTTT. It specifies CASSMDSNEKLFF.

This clonotype has a single count. This chain connects TRBV30 to TRBJ2-4; tentatively, D is TRBD1 (6 bases). The germline gives CDR1 GTSNPN, CDR2 SVGIG (reference sequence). The CDR3 consists of 13 residues. The V gene lost 4 bases and the J gene lost 1 base, with 8 bases spanning the gap. The CDR3, as DNA: TGTGCCTGGATGAGGGGGGCCAAAAACATTCAGTACTTC. This gives the protein CAWMRGAKNIQYF.

CDR3 nucleotides: TGCAGCGTTACAGGGGGGGAGACCCAGTACTTC. It is translated as CSVTGGETQYF. The gene calls are TRBV29-1 and TRBJ2-5; 8 bases are shared with TRBD1. This CDR3 has 11 amino acids. With V trimmed by 5 bases and J by 5 bases, 1 base remained unmatched. Germline V gene data show CDR1 as SQVTM and CDR2 as ANQGSEA. The full variable domain, completed using reference TRBV29-1 and TRBJ2-5, is SAVISQKPSRDICQRGTSLTIQCQVDSQVTMMFWYRQQPGQSLTLIATANQGSEATYESGFVIDKFPISRPNLTFSTLTVSNMSPEDSSIYLCSVTGGETQYFGPGTRLLVL.

The chain couples TRBV3-1 to TRBJ2-7; TRBD1 agrees at 11 bases. The CDR3 is made up of 15 amino acids. The V segment lost 1 base and the J segment 3 bases; nucleotides outside the gene matches: 2. Germline V gene sequence: CDR1 LGHDT, CDR2 YNNKEL (reference sequence). The CDR3 is CASSQAGTGGYEQYF. The DNA of the CDR3 is TGTGCCAGCAGCCAAGCCGGGACAGGGGGCTACGAGCAGTACTTC.

V is TRBV3-1 and J is TRBJ2-1, with D perhaps matching TRBD1 (5 bases). This CDR3 is built from 15 residues. Germline-derived CDR1 and CDR2 are LGHDT and YNNKEL (reference sequence). V lost 1 base and J lost 2, with 9 bases in between. CDR3 in DNA: TGTGCCAGCAGCCAAGTTCACAGGACCTACAATGAGCAGTTCTTC. This sequence encodes CASSQVHRTYNEQFF.

The chain links TRBV7-9 to TRBJ2-7; D unclear. The V and J ends lost 5 bases and 3 bases respectively, with 14 bases between them. In germline, CDR1 is SEHNR, CDR2 FQNEAQ (reference sequence). This CDR3 region has 14 residues. Here the CDR3 reads CASSLSQTYYEQYF. CDR3 DNA sequence: TGTGCCAGCAGCCTCAGCCAGACTTACTACGAGCAGTACTTC.

The rearrangement links TRBV2 to TRBJ2-7, with D perhaps matching TRBD1 (5 bases). Trimming left V 11 bases short and J 4 bases short, with 18 bases between. The CDR3 length is 13 residues. Germline V gives CDR1 SNHLY, CDR2 FYNNEI. The chain's CDR3 is CARSRVPPYEQYF. The CDR3 DNA reads as TGTGCCCGAAGCAGGGTCCCACCTTACGAGCAGTACTTC.

The rearrangement uses TRBV20-1 and TRBJ2-7; D gene unclear. V was shortened by 0 bases and J by 2 bases, with 2 bases between the two germline ends. Looked up from germline, CDR1 is DFQATT and CDR2 is SNEGSKA (reference sequence). This CDR3 region has 11 residues. The CDR3 DNA is TGCAGTGCTAGAGATCCCTACGAGCAGTACTTC. This encodes CSARDPYEQYF.

This chain uses TRBV20-1 with TRBJ2-1; D might be TRBD1 (6 bases). The CDR3 has 16 residues. CDR1 is DFQATT, CDR2 SNEGSKA, per germline (reference sequence). V lost 1 base and J lost 5, with 18 bases in between. CDR3 nucleotides: TGCAGTGCTAGAGGAGCAGGGGCGTTTATCGACAATGAGCAGTTCTTC. This encodes CSARGAGAFIDNEQFF.

The chain joins TRBV29-1 to TRBJ2-3; 8 bases line up with TRBD2. The germline CDR1 and CDR2 sequences are SQVTM and ANQGSEA. Trimming removed 4 bases from V and 5 bases from J; junction bases left unmatched: 2. CDR3 length: 12 amino acids. The CDR3, as DNA: TGCAGCGTTGTTGCGGGAGGAGATACGCAGTATTTT. The encoded protein is CSVVAGGDTQYF.

This clonotype occurred once. The chain has TRBV30 and TRBJ2-4, with D tentatively TRBD1 (5 bases). The V end lost 0 bases, the J end lost 2 bases, and 11 bases lay between the germline ends. The germline V gene has CDR1 GTSNPN and CDR2 SVGIG (reference sequence). The CDR3 is made up of 15 amino acids. The chain's CDR3 is CAWSVLAGPKNIQYF. In DNA, the CDR3 is TGTGCCTGGAGTGTACTGGCAGGGCCCAAAAACATTCAGTACTTC.

The CDR3 DNA follows: TGTGCCAGCAGCGCAGGACAGAGCTCCTACGAGCAGTACTTC. It is translated as CASSAGQSSYEQYF. The chain joins TRBV9 to TRBJ2-7; D might be TRBD1 (6 bases). V was cut by 3 bases and J by 0 bases, with 10 bases left in between. Germline V gives CDR1 SGDLS, CDR2 YYNGEE. The CDR3 loop spans 14 amino acids. Drawing the rest from reference TRBV9 and TRBJ2-7, the complete variable domain is DSGVTQTPKHLITATGQRVTLRCSPRSGDLSVYWYQQSLDQGLQFLIQYYNGEERAKGNILERFSAQQFPDLHSELNLSSLELGDSALYFCASSAGQSSYEQYFGPGTRLTVT.

This chain links TRBV7-6 with TRBJ1-1; D gene uncertain. The germline gives CDR1 SGHVS, CDR2 FNYEAQ. The CDR3 runs 14 residues. V shed 4 bases and J shed 1 base, with 10 bases lying between them. The DNA for the CDR3 is TGTGCCAGCAGCTCCCTGGAAGGGAACACTGAAGCTTTCTTT. This sequence encodes CASSSLEGNTEAFF.

This rearrangement joins TRBV6-1 to TRBJ2-1, with 11 positions matching TRBD1. The CDR3 has 16 amino acids. CDR1 is MNHNS and CDR2 is SASEGT in the germline V gene. V dropped 6 bases and J dropped 6; count of bases not matched to a gene: 10. The CDR3 is CASRRRTGTGGNEQFF. The CDR3 DNA reads as TGTGCCAGCAGACGTCGAACCGGGACAGGGGGCAATGAGCAGTTCTTC.

The rearrangement joins TRBV5-1 to TRBJ1-2, with D tentatively TRBD1 (5 bases). In germline, CDR1 is SGHRS, CDR2 YFSETQ. The V end lost 0 bases, the J end lost 8 bases, and 14 bases lay between the germline ends. This CDR3 region has 14 residues. Written as DNA, the CDR3 is TGCGCCAGCAGCTTGGGACTGCCAAGGGGAGGCTACACCTTC. It codes for CASSLGLPRGGYTF.

The chain employs TRBV20-1 and TRBJ2-3, with a tentative D call TRBD1 (5 bases). Germline CDR1 and CDR2: DFQATT and SNEGSKA (reference sequence). This CDR3 spans 15 amino acids. With 1 base removed from V and 7 bases from J, the gap between germline ends came to 18 bases. The CDR3 protein is CSARVGPRVPNTQYF. The CDR3 coding sequence is TGCAGTGCTAGAGTGGGGCCCCGAGTCCCCAATACGCAGTATTTT.

The gene calls are TRBV20-1 and TRBJ2-7, with D perhaps being TRBD1 or TRBD2 (5 bases each). V was pared by 6 bases and J by 8 bases, with 17 bases between. The CDR3 loop spans 12 amino acids. CDR1 is DFQATT and CDR2 is SNEGSKA in the germline V gene (reference sequence). The CDR3, as DNA: TGCAGTGCCACCGGGACCACCAGGCAGCAGTACTTC. Its protein is CSATGTTRQQYF.

Concerning this clonotype itself: An end of the junction differs from the germline gene, which may be a read error. The gene calls are TRBV15 and TRBJ1-4, with D unresolved. The CDR3 totals 12 residues. The germline V gene encodes CDR1 LNHNV and CDR2 YYDKDF (reference sequence). CDR3 coding DNA: TGTGCCACCAGCCGAGAAAATGAAAAACTGTTTTTT. It specifies CATSRENEKLFF.

The V call is TRBV30, the J call TRBJ1-2; 8 bases map to TRBD1. V was clipped by 4 bases and J by 8 bases; unmatched bases: 12. The CDR3 runs 14 residues. Germline lookup yields CDR1 GTSNPN and CDR2 SVGIG (reference sequence). The CDR3 sequence is CAWIRTGTGRGYTF. For the CDR3, the DNA is TGTGCCTGGATTCGAACCGGGACAGGCCGGGGCTACACCTTC.

Comments on this clonotype: At one end, the junction sequence differs from germline, possibly due to a read error. V is TRBV2 and J is TRBJ2-5; tentatively, D is TRBD1 or TRBD2 (5 bases each). The CDR3 contains 14 residues. Germline V gene sequence: CDR1 SNHLY, CDR2 FYNNEI. The CDR3 loop is CASGEMVGAQTQYF. The CDR3 DNA sequence: TGTGCCAGCGGTGAGATGGTCGGGGCACAGACCCAGTACTTC.

The chain uses TRBV5-1 and TRBJ2-1; perhaps TRBD1 as D (6 bases). This CDR3 is 14 amino acids long. Germline V lookup: CDR1 SGHRS, CDR2 YFSETQ. V lost 0 bases and J 7 bases, leaving 11 bases between the germline ends. The CDR3 DNA reads as TGCGCCAGCAGCTTGGGAGTACAGGGAAATGAGCAGTTCTTC. As protein: CASSLGVQGNEQFF.

The CDR3 DNA reads as TGCAGTGCTAGAGTGAGCGAGAACACCGGGGAGCTGTTTTTT. It encodes CSARVSENTGELFF. The chain carries TRBV20-1 and TRBJ2-2, with D unclear. The CDR3 runs to 14 residues. The V end was cut by 1 base, the J end by 1 base, with 7 bases between. CDR1 and CDR2 (germline): DFQATT, SNEGSKA (reference sequence).

This chain connects TRBV2 to TRBJ2-5; TRBD1 aligns across 9 bases. V trimming: 7 bases; J trimming: 5 bases; junction bases outside the gene matches: 8. This CDR3 has 14 amino acids. Germline CDR1 and CDR2: SNHLY and FYNNEI. CDR3 in DNA: TGTGCCAGCACCTGGGACAGGGCGGGGGAGACCCAGTACTTC. Protein sequence: CASTWDRAGETQYF.